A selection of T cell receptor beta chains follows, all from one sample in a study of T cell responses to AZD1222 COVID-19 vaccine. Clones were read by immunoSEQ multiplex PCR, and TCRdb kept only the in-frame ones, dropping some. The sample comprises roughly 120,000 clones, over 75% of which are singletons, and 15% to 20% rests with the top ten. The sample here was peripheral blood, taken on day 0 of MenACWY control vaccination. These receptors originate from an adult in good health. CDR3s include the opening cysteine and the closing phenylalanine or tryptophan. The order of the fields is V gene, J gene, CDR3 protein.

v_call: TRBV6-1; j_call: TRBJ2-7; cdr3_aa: CASSEAWLSVYEQYF
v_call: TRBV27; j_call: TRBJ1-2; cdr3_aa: CASSTGPYGYTF
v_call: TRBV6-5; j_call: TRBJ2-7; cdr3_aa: CASSYTGQGSYEQYF
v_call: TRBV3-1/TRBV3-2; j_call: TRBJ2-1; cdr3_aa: CASGYNEQFF
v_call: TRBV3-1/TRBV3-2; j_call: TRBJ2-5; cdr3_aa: CASSQVIGGREGPETQYF
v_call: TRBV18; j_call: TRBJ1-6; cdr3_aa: CASSPRGTDSPLHF
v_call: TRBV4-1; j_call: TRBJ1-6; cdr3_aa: CASSQDSAGPLHF
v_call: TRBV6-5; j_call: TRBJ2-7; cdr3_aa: CASSYSRGAWEQYF
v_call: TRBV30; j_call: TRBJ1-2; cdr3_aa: CAWSVGDTGGYTF
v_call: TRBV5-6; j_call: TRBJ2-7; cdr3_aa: CASSLPPGPGYF
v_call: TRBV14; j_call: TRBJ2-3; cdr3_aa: CASSQDRADTQYF
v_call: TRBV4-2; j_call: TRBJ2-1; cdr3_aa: CASSRGVISYNEQFF
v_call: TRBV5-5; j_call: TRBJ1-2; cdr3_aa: CASSLAGGRQGYTF
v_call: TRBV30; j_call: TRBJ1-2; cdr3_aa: CAWGGQLYGYTF
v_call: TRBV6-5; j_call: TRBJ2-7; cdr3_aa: CASRGLAAYEQYF
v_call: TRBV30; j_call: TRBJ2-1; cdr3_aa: CAWIRFTGLGEQFF
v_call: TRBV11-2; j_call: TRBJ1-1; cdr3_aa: CASSNFPGGLLNTEAFF
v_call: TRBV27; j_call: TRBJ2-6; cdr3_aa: CASSVAGGGANVLTF
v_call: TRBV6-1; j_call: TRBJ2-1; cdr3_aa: CASSDTLAGPYNEQFF
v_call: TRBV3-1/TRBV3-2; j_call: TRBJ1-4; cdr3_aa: CASRAGTGKKLFF
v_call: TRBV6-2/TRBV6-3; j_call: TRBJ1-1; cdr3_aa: CASSRTENTEAFF
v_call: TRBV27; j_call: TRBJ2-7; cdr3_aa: CASSSSGYSSYEQYF
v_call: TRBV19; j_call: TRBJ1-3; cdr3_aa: CASSIRPGSLDTIYF
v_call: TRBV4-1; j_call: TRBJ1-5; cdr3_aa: CASSRETSSPQHF
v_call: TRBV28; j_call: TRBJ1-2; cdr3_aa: CASSFQYYGYTF
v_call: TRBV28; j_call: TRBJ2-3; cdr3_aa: CASSYRDHPTDTQYF
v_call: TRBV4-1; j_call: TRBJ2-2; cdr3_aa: CASSQDRAGGPNTGELFF
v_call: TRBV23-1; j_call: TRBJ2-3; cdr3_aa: CASSPADRGPGDTQYF
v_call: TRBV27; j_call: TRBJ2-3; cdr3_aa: CASSLAGAGRGQYF
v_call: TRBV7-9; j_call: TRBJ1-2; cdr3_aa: CASSLGRSLRNYGYTF
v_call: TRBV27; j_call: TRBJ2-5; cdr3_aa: CASSSQETQYF
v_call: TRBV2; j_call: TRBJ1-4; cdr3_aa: CASSPLGAALNEKLFF
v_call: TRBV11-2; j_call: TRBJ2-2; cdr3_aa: CASSSGTNTGELFF
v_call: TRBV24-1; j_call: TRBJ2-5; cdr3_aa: CATSDQQGLETQYF
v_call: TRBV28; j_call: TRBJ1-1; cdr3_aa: CASSLWRGTNTEAFF
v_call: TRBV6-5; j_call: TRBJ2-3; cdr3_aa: CASVNRGPADTQYF
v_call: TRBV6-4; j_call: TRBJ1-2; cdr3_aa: CASSDSTSGNYGYTF
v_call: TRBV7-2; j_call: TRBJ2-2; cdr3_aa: CASSFGLAGGGELFF
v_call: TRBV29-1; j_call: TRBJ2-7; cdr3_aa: CSVGGRRGSYEQYF
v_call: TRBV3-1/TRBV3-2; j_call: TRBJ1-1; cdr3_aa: CASSFGPNTEAFF
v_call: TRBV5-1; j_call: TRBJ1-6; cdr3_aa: CASSLEQGEDSPLHF
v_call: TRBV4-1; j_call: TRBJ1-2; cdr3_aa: CASSQTGEEHYGYTF
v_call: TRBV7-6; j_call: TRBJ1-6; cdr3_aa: CASSLSGTGTSPLHF
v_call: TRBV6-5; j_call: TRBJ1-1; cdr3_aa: CASSYGTGNTEAFF
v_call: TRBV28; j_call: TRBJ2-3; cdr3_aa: CASRHSGRSEDTQYF
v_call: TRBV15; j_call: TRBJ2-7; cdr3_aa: CATSREGREIYEQYF
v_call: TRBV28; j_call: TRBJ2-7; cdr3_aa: CASRDVSSYEQYF
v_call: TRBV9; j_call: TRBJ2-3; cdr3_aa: CASSPPQRQDTQYF
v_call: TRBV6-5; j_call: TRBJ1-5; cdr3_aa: CASTPTVAAGQPQHF
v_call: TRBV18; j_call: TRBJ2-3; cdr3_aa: CASSLDRLARVRLTDTQYF
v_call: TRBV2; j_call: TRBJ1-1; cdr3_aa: CASSDWGPEAFF
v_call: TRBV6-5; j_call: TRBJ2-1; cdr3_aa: CASSSPWVDPSGEQFF
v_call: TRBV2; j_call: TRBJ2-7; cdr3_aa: CASSEVTGVYEQYF
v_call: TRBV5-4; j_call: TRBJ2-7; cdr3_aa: CASSDPGTSGRGRYEQYF
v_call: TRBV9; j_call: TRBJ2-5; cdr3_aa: CASSVGLAGVEETQYF
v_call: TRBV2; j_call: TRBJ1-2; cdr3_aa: CASSVVPIEATYYGYTF
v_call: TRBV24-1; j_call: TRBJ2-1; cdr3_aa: CATSVPGSGNEQFF
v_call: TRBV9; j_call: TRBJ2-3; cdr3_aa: CASSAPAGGADTQYF
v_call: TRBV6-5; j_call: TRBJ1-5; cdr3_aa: CASSPDRGGNQPQHF